The 8 T cell receptor beta chains reported below all come from one sample, sequenced in a study of identical twins. TCRdb passed the 5' RACE reads through MiXCR, listing each CDR3 protein once. The repertoire has 400,000 to 600,000 distinct CDR3 sequences, around 20% of them found once; the top ten carry around 0.48%. These data were also reused for a study on yellow fever vaccine responses in identical twins.

Material: CD4+ T cells sorted from blood. The source is a woman in her late teens or twenties in good health.

In nucleotides, the CDR3 is TGTGCCAGCAGCCCAGCCTGGGGCACAGATACGCAGTATTTT. Encoded protein: CASSPAWGTDTQYF. This chain links TRBV7-2 with TRBJ2-3; D remains ambiguous. The CDR3 covers 14 residues. The germline V and J ends were trimmed by 5 bases and 1 base, with 10 bases remaining between them. The germline CDR1 and CDR2 sequences are SGHTA and FQGNSA.

This clonotype was detected a few times. J is TRBJ2-1 and V is TRBV12-5; the D gene could be TRBD1 or TRBD2 (5 bases each). CDR3 length: 18 residues. In germline, CDR1 is LGHNT, CDR2 FRNRAP. V dropped 2 bases and J dropped 4 bases, with 21 bases sitting between them. This chain's CDR3 is CASGLRTLGRGHYNEQFF. DNA for the CDR3: TGTGCTAGTGGTTTGCGTACCTTAGGCCGGGGCCATTACAATGAGCAGTTCTTC.

In its sample, this clonotype was seen a few times. The chain recombines TRBV11-1 with TRBJ2-1, with 7 bases identical to TRBD2. The CDR3 has 15 amino acids. The germline gives CDR1 SGHAT, CDR2 FQDESV (reference sequence). J lost 5 bases, V lost 5 bases, and 9 bases had no gene match. The chain's CDR3 is CASSRSGGSDNEQFF. The CDR3 nucleotides are TGTGCCAGCAGCCGGAGTGGCGGGAGCGACAATGAGCAGTTCTTC.

This clonotype has a handful of counts. The chain links TRBV24-1 to TRBJ2-5; unclear D gene. CDR3 length equals 17 residues. V dropped 3 bases and J dropped 4 bases, with 20 bases sitting between them. Germline V lookup: CDR1 KGHDR, CDR2 SFDVKD. The CDR3 is CATSDPRKDVGVETQYF. DNA of the CDR3: TGTGCCACCAGTGATCCCAGGAAGGACGTTGGTGTAGAGACCCAGTACTTC.

Details on this clonotype: Germline is not matched at one junction end, which may reflect a read error. This chain connects TRBV28 to TRBJ2-7; TRBD1 aligns across 9 bases. This CDR3 contains 16 residues. The germline gives CDR1 MDHEN, CDR2 SYDVKM. The CDR3 region has the DNA TGTGCCAGCAGTTCCGAAGACAGGGGGTCCCCCTACGGGCAGTACTTC. Encoded protein: CASSSEDRGSPYGQYF.

The V gene is TRBV6-5, the J gene TRBJ2-1; 10 positions agree with TRBD2. Germline V lookup: CDR1 MNHEY, CDR2 SVGAGI. CDR3 length: 16 residues. V trimming: 2 bases; J trimming: 2 bases; junction bases outside the gene matches: 3. CDR3 amino acids: CASSYTGLAAYNEQFF. CDR3 nucleotide sequence: TGTGCCAGCAGTTACACTGGACTAGCGGCCTACAATGAGCAGTTCTTC.

This clonotype occurred a few times. The rearrangement uses TRBV12-3 or TRBV12-4 and TRBJ2-1; possibly TRBD1 for D (5 bases). V was clipped by 6 bases and J by 4 bases, with 19 bases between them. This CDR3 region has 16 residues. CDR3 in amino acids: CASRVWPGQGYNEQFF. CDR3 DNA sequence: TGTGCCAGCAGGGTCTGGCCGGGTCAGGGATACAATGAGCAGTTCTTC.

The table lists this clonotype with a few counts. This chain links TRBV20-1 with TRBJ2-1; a possible D gene is TRBD1 (5 bases). Looked up from germline, CDR1 is DFQATT and CDR2 is SNEGSKA (reference sequence). V was clipped by 3 bases and J by 4 bases, with 10 bases between them. The CDR3 runs 13 residues. The CDR3: CSARGLIYNEQFF. The CDR3 coding sequence is TGCAGTGCTAGGGGGCTCATATACAATGAGCAGTTCTTC.